The 22 T cell receptor beta chains in this list originate from one sample, sequenced in a study of cytomegalovirus exposure and HLA in healthy donors. With 60 Vbeta and 13 Jbeta primers, the PCR was carried out. TCRdb keeps only in-frame clones here, not all; method: immunoSEQ multiplex PCR. Of 180,000 or so clones detected, under 85% appear once; the ten largest clones hold around 3.2%. Sequenced material: PBMCs. These receptors were obtained from a female donor in good health and CMV-seronegative.

V and J are TRBV19 and TRBJ2-3, with D unresolved. The CDR3 runs 16 residues. V was clipped by 5 bases and J by 0 bases, with 15 bases between them. Germline values: CDR1 LNHDA, CDR2 SQIVND (reference sequence). In DNA form, the CDR3 reads TGTGCCAGTAGTCTGGCCGGGTGGATTAGCACAGATACGCAGTATTTT. Its protein product is CASSLAGWISTDTQYF.

This sequence joins TRBV2 and TRBJ2-1, with TRBD2 matching 10 bases. The CDR3 extends over 14 amino acids. Germline V CDR1 and CDR2: SNHLY, FYNNEI. V lost 4 bases to trimming and J lost 9 bases; unmatched junction nucleotides: 6. CDR3 protein: CASSGVSGGIEQFF. CDR3 sequence (DNA): TGTGCCAGCAGTGGGGTTAGCGGGGGGATTGAGCAGTTCTTC.

The genes are TRBV28 and TRBJ2-7; 7 bases are shared with TRBD1. Germline assignment: CDR1 MDHEN and CDR2 SYDVKM. The CDR3 has 12 amino acids. Losses at the gene ends were 5 bases for V and 3 bases for J; bases not matched to a gene: 1. The CDR3 DNA reads TGTGCCAGCAGTAGGGGGCGCTACGAGCAGTACTTC. Translating it yields CASSRGRYEQYF.

The V and J genes are TRBV29-1 and TRBJ2-7; D might be TRBD2 (6 bases). CDR1 SQVTM and CDR2 ANQGSEA come from the germline V gene. V lost 4 bases, J lost 5 bases, and 21 bases lay in between. The CDR3 consists of 15 residues. The CDR3 bases are TGCAGCGTTGTAACCCGGGCGCTAGCGCGACACGAGCAGTACTTC. Translated: CSVVTRALARHEQYF.

The table lists this clone with a count of one. The chain joins TRBV7-2 to TRBJ2-1; 10 bases match TRBD2. Per germline, CDR1 SGHTA and CDR2 FQGNSA. V was clipped by 1 base and J by 13 bases; unmatched bases: 7. This CDR3 is built from 14 residues. The CDR3 DNA sequence: TGTGCCAGCAGCTTAGAGGCTAGCGGGGGAGCCCAGTTCTTC. Its translation: CASSLEASGGAQFF.

On this clone itself: Other nucleotide sequences from this sample produce the same CDR3. CDR3 amino acids: CASSTPLAGVDTQYF. The CDR3 region has the DNA TGTGCCAGCAGTACCCCACTAGCGGGAGTGGATACGCAGTATTTT. The rearrangement uses TRBV6-5 and TRBJ2-3, with 11 bases identical to TRBD2. CDR3 length: 15 amino acids. Unmatched junction bases numbered 7, after V lost 5 bases and J lost 6 bases. The germline V gene encodes CDR1 MNHEY and CDR2 SVGAGI.

The chain has TRBV27 and TRBJ1-4; 9 positions agree with TRBD1. Germline-derived CDR1 and CDR2 are MNHEY and SMNVEV (reference sequence). The V segment lost 5 bases and the J segment 7 bases; nucleotides outside the gene matches: 8. The length of the CDR3 is 15 residues. The CDR3 sequence is CASSLSGQGGEKLFF. Here the CDR3 DNA reads TGTGCCAGCAGTCTCTCGGGACAGGGTGGTGAAAAACTGTTTTTT. Based on the CDR3 plus reference TRBV27 and TRBJ1-4, the full variable domain is EAQVTQNPRYLITVTGKKLTVTCSQNMNHEYMSWYRQDPGLGLRQIYYSMNVEVTDKGDVPEGYKVSRKEKRNFPLILESPSPNQTSLYFCASSLSGQGGEKLFFGSGTQLSVL.

This rearrangement joins TRBV27 to TRBJ2-2, with 7 bases matching TRBD1. Germline V gene data show CDR1 as MNHEY and CDR2 as SMNVEV (reference sequence). The CDR3 is 15 amino acids. V gave up 8 bases and J gave up 0 bases; unmatched junction bases: 6. DNA of the CDR3: TGTGCCAGCGGATCGGGGACAGCGAACACCGGGGAGCTGTTTTTT. Residues: CASGSGTANTGELFF.

This clone was observed a handful of times. The V and J genes are TRBV5-4 and TRBJ2-1; possibly TRBD2 for D (5 bases). V was trimmed by 1 base and J by 5 bases, leaving 10 bases between them. This CDR3 is built from 14 residues. CDR1 is SGHNT, CDR2 YYREEE, per germline (reference sequence). The CDR3 bases are TGTGCCAGCAGCTTGAGCGGTCCTAACAATGAGCAGTTCTTC. It translates to CASSLSGPNNEQFF.

The chain joins TRBV28 to TRBJ2-1; possible D gene TRBD2, 6 bases. CDR3 length: 16 residues. V was shortened by 2 bases and J by 8 bases, with 19 bases between the two germline ends. Germline V gives CDR1 MDHEN, CDR2 SYDVKM. CDR3 in amino acids: CASSLLPGGATYEQFF. Here the CDR3 DNA reads TGTGCCAGCAGTTTACTCCCTGGCGGGGCGACGTATGAGCAGTTCTTC.

This clone was seen a handful of times. This chain joins TRBV27 and TRBJ2-2; D is uncertain. The CDR3 sequence is 16 residues long. The ends were cut back, 8 bases at V and 0 bases at J, with 16 bases in the middle. Looked up from germline, CDR1 is MNHEY and CDR2 is SMNVEV (reference sequence). The CDR3 reads CASRSSVLSNTGELFF. CDR3 nucleotide sequence: TGTGCCAGCCGGAGTTCGGTACTTTCGAACACCGGGGAGCTGTTTTTT.

The V call is TRBV5-1, the J call TRBJ2-7, with TRBD2 identical over 13 bases. The CDR3 has 15 residues. V lost 0 bases to trimming and J lost 5 bases; unmatched junction nucleotides: 2. Germline V gene sequence: CDR1 SGHRS, CDR2 YFSETQ. CDR3 sequence reads: CASSLGTSGSHEQYF. In nucleotides, the CDR3 is TGCGCCAGCAGCTTGGGGACTAGCGGGAGCCACGAGCAGTACTTC. Looking up the rest from reference TRBV5-1 and TRBJ2-7 gives the full variable domain: KAGVTQTPRYLIKTRGQQVTLSCSPISGHRSVSWYQQTPGQGLQFLFEYFSETQRNKGNFPGRFSGRQFSNSRSEMNVSTLELGDSALYLCASSLGTSGSHEQYFGPGTRLTVT.

CDR3 loop: CASSESVSVYQPQHF. The CDR3 bases are TGTGCCAGCAGTGAATCGGTATCGGTGTATCAGCCCCAGCATTTT. V is TRBV6-1 and J is TRBJ1-5, with unresolved D. V lost 2 bases and J 5 bases, leaving 13 bases between the germline ends. This CDR3 region has 15 residues. CDR1 MNHNS and CDR2 SASEGT come from the germline V gene.

This chain links TRBV19 with TRBJ2-3, with D maybe TRBD1 (5 bases). Trimming pared 10 bases from V and 2 bases from J, leaving 19 bases between. Germline V gene lookup returns CDR1 LNHDA and CDR2 SQIVND (reference sequence). This CDR3 comprises 15 residues. CDR3 DNA: TGTGCCACTAAGACAGCCCGCACAGCCACAGATACGCAGTATTTT. It yields the protein CATKTARTATDTQYF.

In its sample, this clone was seen a few times. The genes are TRBV29-1 and TRBJ2-6, with TRBD1 identical over 7 bases. V trimming: 5 bases; J trimming: 3 bases; junction bases outside the gene matches: 10. The CDR3 totals 16 residues. Per germline, CDR1 SQVTM and CDR2 ANQGSEA. CDR3 loop: CSVSDRPVGGANVLTF. The CDR3 bases are TGCAGCGTTTCGGACAGGCCAGTGGGTGGGGCCAACGTCCTGACTTTC. The full variable domain, with the rest looked up from reference TRBV29-1 and TRBJ2-6, is SAVISQKPSRDICQRGTSLTIQCQVDSQVTMMFWYRQQPGQSLTLIATANQGSEATYESGFVIDKFPISRPNLTFSTLTVSNMSPEDSSIYLCSVSDRPVGGANVLTFGAGSRLTVL.

This rearrangement joins TRBV19 to TRBJ1-2; 10 bases agree with TRBD1. CDR1 and CDR2 (germline): LNHDA, SQIVND (reference sequence). V lost 7 bases, J lost 8 bases, and 13 bases stayed unmatched. The CDR3 spans 15 residues. CDR3 sequence (DNA): TGTGCCAGTACCGTACCCGGGACAGGGGAAAGGGGCTACACCTTC. Translated, it gives CASTVPGTGERGYTF. The whole variable domain, remainder taken from reference TRBV19 and TRBJ1-2, is DGGITQSPKYLFRKEGQNVTLSCEQNLNHDAMYWYRQDPGQGLRLIYYSQIVNDFQKGDIAEGYSVSREKKESFPLTVTSAQKNPTAFYLCASTVPGTGERGYTFGSGTRLTVV.

V usage is TRBV15 and J usage is TRBJ2-2; 7 bases line up with TRBD1. The V gene's germline CDR1 is LNHNV and CDR2 YYDKDF (reference sequence). The CDR3 has 15 residues. After removal of 2 bases from V and 6 bases from J, the junction contained 6 bases not matched to a gene. CDR3 amino acids: CATSRPDRDAGELFF. As DNA, the CDR3 is TGTGCCACCAGCAGACCAGACAGGGATGCCGGGGAGCTGTTTTTT.

The rearrangement links TRBV6-6 to TRBJ2-5, with a possible D match to TRBD1 (6 bases). The assigned J gene may be wrong: the sequence end matches TRBJ2-7 better. Germline CDR1 MNHNY, CDR2 SVGAGI (reference sequence). CDR3 length: 14 residues. The CDR3 loop reads CASSYRQVSYEQYF. CDR3 DNA sequence: TGTGCCAGCAGTTACCGACAGGTCTCCTACGAGCAGTACTTC.

For this clone: Other nucleotide sequences in the sample specify the same CDR3. V gene TRBV9 combines with J gene TRBJ2-3, with TRBD2 as a possible D gene (6 bases). The CDR3 runs to 13 residues. CDR1 is SGDLS and CDR2 is YYNGEE in the germline V gene. The V end was cut by 4 bases, the J end by 4 bases, with 10 bases between. The CDR3 nucleotides read TGTGCCAGCAGCCCCGGAGGGGCAGATACGCAGTATTTT. Encoded protein: CASSPGGADTQYF.

This chain joins TRBV2 and TRBJ1-1; 8 nucleotides agree with TRBD1. Germline values: CDR1 SNHLY, CDR2 FYNNEI. The CDR3 runs 14 residues. Germline trimming cut 6 bases from V and 1 base from J; bases unmatched to any gene: 4. In nucleotides, the CDR3 is TGTGCCAGCAGGGGGACAGGAGGGAACACTGAAGCTTTCTTT. Translating it yields CASRGTGGNTEAFF.

The CDR3 region is CSVAQGDEKLFF. CDR3 coding DNA: TGCAGCGTTGCCCAGGGTGACGAAAAACTGTTTTTT. The genes are TRBV29-1 and TRBJ1-4; tentatively, D is TRBD1 (5 bases). V was clipped by 4 bases and J by 8 bases, with 11 bases between them. Per germline, CDR1 SQVTM and CDR2 ANQGSEA. This CDR3 spans 12 amino acids.

The V gene is TRBV28, the J gene TRBJ2-7; TRBD1 might be the D (6 bases). V lost 2 bases, J lost 7 bases, and 18 bases lay in between. This CDR3 comprises 15 residues. CDR1 MDHEN and CDR2 SYDVKM come from the germline V gene. The CDR3 coding sequence is TGTGCCAGCAGTTTAGCCGGGTCAGGGGCAAAGGAGCAGTACTTC. Translation gives CASSLAGSGAKEQYF.